One and the same sample provided the 20 T cell receptor beta chains below, sequenced in a study of blood T cell repertoires in COVID-19. Some clones are missing from TCRdb's copy, which holds only in-frame ones; the method was immunoSEQ multiplex PCR. The data hold about 47,000 clones, with roughly 84% observed a single time. Sequenced material: peripheral blood. Receptors were obtained from a man between 50 and 59 years old with acute or convalescent COVID-19.

The chain joins TRBV5-1 to TRBJ2-5; TRBD1 matches 7 bases. V was pared by 0 bases and J by 2 bases, with 1 base of the junction left unmatched. The CDR3 extends over 14 amino acids. Germline CDR1 reads SGHRS; CDR2 reads YFSETQ. As DNA, the CDR3 is TGCGCCAGCAGCTTGGGGGGACAGCAAGAGACCCAGTACTTC. Amino acids: CASSLGGQQETQYF.

This clone occurred once. V and J are TRBV24-1 and TRBJ1-2, with D uncertain. Germline V lookup: CDR1 KGHDR, CDR2 SFDVKD. The CDR3 has 14 residues. The V and J ends lost 1 base and 0 bases respectively, with 5 bases between them. The CDR3 region has the DNA TGTGCCACCAGTGATTTCAGGACTAACTATGGCTACACCTTC. Its protein product is CATSDFRTNYGYTF.

The DNA for the CDR3 is TGTGCCAGCAGCAAAGATGGGGACAGGAGTTCGTATGGCTACACCTTC. It is translated as CASSKDGDRSSYGYTF. This chain joins TRBV21-1 and TRBJ1-2; the D call in the table, TRBD1, was not verified against the DNA. TRBV21-1 is a recognized pseudogene. The CDR3 extends over 16 amino acids.

V is TRBV28 and J is TRBJ1-1; 12 bases map to TRBD1. V was pared by 3 bases and J by 5 bases, with 19 bases of the junction left unmatched. The CDR3 runs to 20 residues. Germline CDR1 reads MDHEN; CDR2 reads SYDVKM. In nucleotides, the CDR3 is TGTGCCAGCAGTTTTATAAGTTGGGGACAGGGGGCGCGCAGGAGGACTGAAGCTTTCTTT. It is translated as CASSFISWGQGARRRTEAFF.

The chain joins TRBV30 to TRBJ1-3; 11 bases match TRBD1. This CDR3 contains 20 residues. Germline-derived CDR1 and CDR2 are GTSNPN and SVGIG (reference sequence). Trimming took 5 bases from V and 0 from J; bases not matched to a gene: 18. The DNA of the CDR3 is TGTGCCTGGGGAAAAAGATCCGGGACAGGGGGTTTAAGCTCTGGAAACACCATATATTTT. Translated: CAWGKRSGTGGLSSGNTIYF.

Only one count was recorded for this clone. V is TRBV11-2 and J is TRBJ1-1; D remains unclear. In germline, CDR1 is SGHAT, CDR2 FQNNGV. V lost 0 bases to trimming and J lost 0 bases, with 8 bases between them. The CDR3 extends over 15 amino acids. The CDR3 loop is CASSLDWAMNTEAFF. Here the CDR3 DNA reads TGTGCCAGCAGCTTAGATTGGGCGATGAACACTGAAGCTTTCTTT.

This sequence joins TRBV28 and TRBJ1-2, with TRBD1 matching 12 bases. J lost 8 bases, V lost 2 bases, and 6 bases had no gene match. The germline V gene encodes CDR1 MDHEN and CDR2 SYDVKM. The CDR3 contains 15 residues. The CDR3 protein is CASSLTEGTGGGYTF. The CDR3, as DNA: TGTGCCAGCAGTTTAACCGAGGGGACAGGGGGCGGCTACACCTTC.

This chain links TRBV27 with TRBJ1-2, with 8 nucleotides matching TRBD1. CDR3 length: 12 residues. Germline V gene sequence: CDR1 MNHEY, CDR2 SMNVEV (reference sequence). After removal of 4 bases from V and 8 bases from J, the junction contained 3 bases not matched to a gene. CDR3 region: CASSSGGNGYTF. The CDR3 DNA reads as TGTGCCAGCAGTTCAGGGGGCAACGGCTACACCTTC.

The genes are TRBV14 and TRBJ2-5; 11 bases agree with TRBD1. Trimming at V came to 4 bases and at J to 5 bases, leaving 6 bases not matched to a gene. Germline CDR1 SGHDN, CDR2 FVKESK. The CDR3 extends over 15 amino acids. CDR3 in amino acids: CASSLRTGGIETQYF. Here the CDR3 DNA reads TGTGCCAGCAGCCTCCGGACAGGGGGCATCGAGACCCAGTACTTC.

The genes are TRBV5-1 and TRBJ2-3; 10 nucleotides agree with TRBD1. Germline V CDR1 and CDR2: SGHRS, YFSETQ. The CDR3 has 16 amino acids. Germline trimming cut 1 base from V and 2 bases from J; bases unmatched to any gene: 4. CDR3 loop: CASSLPGTGVTDTQYF. CDR3 coding DNA: TGCGCCAGCAGCTTGCCCGGGACAGGGGTCACAGATACGCAGTATTTT.

This clone was found once. The chain has TRBV7-9 and TRBJ2-3, with 8 nucleotides matching TRBD2. This CDR3 region has 14 residues. After removal of 4 bases from V and 0 bases from J, the junction contained 0 bases not matched to a gene. The germline CDR1 and CDR2 sequences are SEHNR and FQNEAQ (reference sequence). This CDR3 is CASSSGGSTDTQYF. DNA for the CDR3: TGTGCCAGCAGCTCGGGGGGGAGCACAGATACGCAGTATTTT.

J is TRBJ2-7 and V is TRBV5-1, with D perhaps matching TRBD2 (6 bases). V lost 0 bases to trimming and J lost 7 bases, with 20 bases between them. Germline CDR1 reads SGHRS; CDR2 reads YFSETQ. CDR3 size: 16 residues. Written as DNA, the CDR3 is TGCGCCAGCAGCTTGGCCGCGGGGCCCTCTCGTCGAGAGCAGTACTTC. Residues: CASSLAAGPSRREQYF. The variable domain in full, completed from reference TRBV5-1 and TRBJ2-7, reads KAGVTQTPRYLIKTRGQQVTLSCSPISGHRSVSWYQQTPGQGLQFLFEYFSETQRNKGNFPGRFSGRQFSNSRSEMNVSTLELGDSALYLCASSLAAGPSRREQYFGPGTRLTVT.

This chain links TRBV9 with TRBJ2-7; TRBD2 agrees at 8 bases. The CDR3 contains 17 residues. Losses at the gene ends were 4 bases for V and 2 bases for J; bases not matched to a gene: 14. Germline lookup yields CDR1 SGDLS and CDR2 YYNGEE. CDR3 nucleotides: TGTGCCAGCAGCCCCCAATACAGCGGGAGTCCAACCTACGAGCAGTACTTC. This translates into CASSPQYSGSPTYEQYF.

The chain carries TRBV18 and TRBJ2-2; TRBD1 might be the D (5 bases). Trimming removed 3 bases at V and 1 base at J, with 12 bases between. The CDR3 length is 16 residues. The germline CDR1 and CDR2 sequences are KGHSH and LQKENI. The CDR3: CASSPIPTGNTGELFF. The CDR3 DNA sequence: TGTGCCAGCTCACCTATCCCAACAGGGAACACCGGGGAGCTGTTTTTT. The whole variable domain, remainder taken from reference TRBV18 and TRBJ2-2, is NAGVMQNPRHLVRRRGQEARLRCSPMKGHSHVYWYRQLPEEGLKFMVYLQKENIIDESGMPKERFSAEFPKEGPSILRIQQVVRGDSAAYFCASSPIPTGNTGELFFGEGSRLTVL.

V and J are TRBV7-9 and TRBJ2-1, with D possibly TRBD2 on 5 matching bases. Germline assignment: CDR1 SEHNR and CDR2 FQNEAQ (reference sequence). The CDR3 sequence is 14 residues long. The V and J ends lost 1 base and 8 bases respectively, with 12 bases between them. In DNA, the CDR3 is TGTGCCAGCAGCTTAGTCACTAAAGCGGATGAGCAGTTCTTC. Translation gives CASSLVTKADEQFF.

V gene TRBV28 combines with J gene TRBJ1-2; tentatively, D is TRBD1 (6 bases). Trimming removed 10 bases at V and 0 bases at J, with 12 bases between. Looked up from germline, CDR1 is MDHEN and CDR2 is SYDVKM. This CDR3 has 13 amino acids. Written as DNA, the CDR3 is TGTGCCACCCCAGGGGACGCTAACTATGGCTACACCTTC. Translation gives CATPGDANYGYTF.

CDR3 DNA: TGCAGTGCTAGTTTCCGGGAGGGTAGTTTTCTCAATGAGCAGTTCTTC. This sequence encodes CSASFREGSFLNEQFF. The chain joins TRBV20-1 to TRBJ2-1; 8 nucleotides agree with TRBD2. The ends lost 3 bases at V and 6 bases at J; junction bases unmatched: 13. Germline V CDR1 and CDR2: DFQATT, SNEGSKA (reference sequence). CDR3 size: 16 residues.

The rearrangement links TRBV29-1 to TRBJ2-1; weak D call: TRBD2 (6 bases). Germline assignment: CDR1 SQVTM and CDR2 ANQGSEA. V shed 8 bases and J shed 3 bases, with 20 bases lying between them. CDR3 length: 15 residues. CDR3 bases: TGCAGCTTTCCAGGAGAAGCGGACTACTACAATGAGCAGTTCTTC. It translates to CSFPGEADYYNEQFF.

The chain combines TRBV9 with TRBJ2-1; possibly TRBD2 for D (6 bases). The V and J ends lost 0 bases and 4 bases respectively, with 14 bases between them. Germline V gene sequence: CDR1 SGDLS, CDR2 YYNGEE. This CDR3 is 16 amino acids long. CDR3 DNA: TGTGCCAGCAGCGTAGTTTCGGGAGTAGGTTACAATGAGCAGTTCTTC. Translating gives CASSVVSGVGYNEQFF.

V gene TRBV6-4 combines with J gene TRBJ1-6, with D unresolved. With 5 bases removed from V and 8 bases from J, the gap between germline ends came to 10 bases. CDR1 and CDR2 (germline): MRHNA, SNTAGT. The CDR3 runs to 13 residues. CDR3 nucleotide sequence: TGTGCCAGCAGTCCGAGGAGGGATTCACCCCTCCACTTT. Translation: CASSPRRDSPLHF.